The 27 T cell receptor beta chains presented below share a single source sample, sequenced in a study of blood T cell repertoires in COVID-19. This table comes from immunoSEQ multiplex PCR, and its TCRdb copy is limited to in-frame clones, with some not included. The profile covers 52,000 or so clones, with around 90% appearing a single time and approximately 3.6% taken by the ten largest. The sample comprised peripheral blood. The receptors were gathered from a man in his forties with COVID-19, enrolled during active disease.

By frequency in the sample, this clone is medium-sized (0.01 to 0.1%). V and J are TRBV11-1 and TRBJ2-7; 9 positions match TRBD2. CDR3 length equals 15 residues. Germline lookup yields CDR1 SGHAT and CDR2 FQDESV (reference sequence). The ends lost 4 bases at V and 1 base at J; junction bases unmatched: 5. CDR3 bases: TGTGCCAGCAGCTCCCTAGCGGGACCGTCCTACGAGCAGTACTTC. Amino acid sequence: CASSSLAGPSYEQYF.

The rearrangement uses TRBV7-6 and TRBJ2-3; 8 bases match TRBD2. V was pared by 2 bases and J by 6 bases, with 7 bases of the junction left unmatched. This CDR3 comprises 15 residues. The germline V gene has CDR1 SGHVS and CDR2 FNYEAQ. CDR3 amino acids: CASSLSRGAGDTQYF. The CDR3 DNA reads TGTGCCAGCAGCTTATCGCGGGGGGCCGGCGATACGCAGTATTTT.

The J gene is TRBJ1-1, the V gene TRBV5-1; 11 positions agree with TRBD1. The CDR3 runs to 14 residues. Trimming removed 4 bases from V and 2 bases from J; junction bases left unmatched: 1. Germline CDR1 is SGHRS and CDR2 is YFSETQ. The CDR3 bases are TGCGCCAGCAGCCGGACAGGGGGCAACACTGAAGCTTTCTTT. This translates into CASSRTGGNTEAFF.

The chain couples TRBV10-3 to TRBJ2-3, with 7 bases lining up with TRBD2. Unmatched junction bases numbered 3, after V lost 6 bases and J lost 3 bases. Germline values: CDR1 ENHRY, CDR2 SYGVKD. This CDR3 contains 13 residues. This chain's CDR3 is CAIRSGITDTQYF. The CDR3 DNA follows: TGTGCCATCAGAAGCGGGATAACAGATACGCAGTATTTT.

This chain links TRBV7-9 with TRBJ1-2; 8 bases fit TRBD1. The CDR3 has 16 amino acids. Germline V gene sequence: CDR1 SEHNR, CDR2 FQNEAQ (reference sequence). V dropped 2 bases and J dropped 0; count of bases not matched to a gene: 5. The CDR3 sequence: CASSLSGGPTNYGYTF. CDR3 sequence (DNA): TGTGCCAGCAGCTTATCAGGGGGCCCCACTAACTATGGCTACACCTTC.

As DNA, the CDR3 is TGTGCCAGCAGCCCACTCAGGGGGGGCTACACCTTC. Encoded protein: CASSPLRGGYTF. The V and J genes are TRBV27 and TRBJ1-2, with 7 bases lining up with TRBD1. CDR3 size: 12 residues. Germline CDR1 reads MNHEY; CDR2 reads SMNVEV (reference sequence). J gave up 8 bases and V 6 bases, and 6 bases lay outside the gene matches.

The genes are TRBV27 and TRBJ2-7, with TRBD2 matching 9 bases. Germline lookup yields CDR1 MNHEY and CDR2 SMNVEV (reference sequence). J lost 3 bases, V lost 3 bases, and 15 bases had no gene match. The CDR3 covers 18 residues. DNA for the CDR3: TGTGCCAGCAGTTTCTCCACTTCTAGCGGGGCCCTTCTCTACGAGCAGTACTTC. It yields the protein CASSFSTSSGALLYEQYF.

The chain couples TRBV5-1 to TRBJ1-5; possible D gene TRBD1, 5 bases. V was shortened by 4 bases and J by 0 bases, with 14 bases between the two germline ends. The CDR3 contains 16 residues. CDR1 and CDR2 (germline): SGHRS, YFSETQ. DNA of the CDR3: TGCGCCAGCAGCATTGGGGGACTGCTTAGCAATCAGCCCCAGCATTTT. Encoded protein: CASSIGGLLSNQPQHF.

The genes are TRBV10-3 and TRBJ2-7; a possible D gene is TRBD1 (6 bases). Germline CDR1 ENHRY, CDR2 SYGVKD. This CDR3 comprises 16 residues. Trimming took 4 bases from V and 2 from J, leaving 18 bases between them. CDR3 sequence: CAISGPSWGQAYEQYF. As DNA, the CDR3 is TGTGCCATCAGTGGACCTTCATGGGGGCAGGCCTACGAGCAGTACTTC.

This sequence joins TRBV7-2 and TRBJ2-7; 9 nucleotides line up with TRBD2. V shed 0 bases, J shed 0 bases, and the junction held 12 bases outside the gene matches. CDR1 is SGHTA and CDR2 is FQGNSA in the germline V gene. The CDR3 is made up of 19 amino acids. CDR3 sequence reads: CASSLATPLAGTSSYEQYF. The DNA for the CDR3 is TGTGCCAGCAGCTTAGCGACACCTCTAGCGGGGACCAGCTCCTACGAGCAGTACTTC.

This chain joins TRBV3-1 (or the pseudogene TRBV3-2) and TRBJ2-2, with TRBD2 matching 8 bases. This CDR3 has 17 amino acids. CDR1 and CDR2 (germline): LGHDT, YNNKEL (reference sequence). V lost 2 bases and J lost 3; bases outside the gene matches: 8. This CDR3 is CASSQTLGGADTGELFF. The CDR3 nucleotides read TGTGCCAGCAGCCAAACACTCGGGGGGGCAGACACCGGGGAGCTGTTTTTT.

The chain links TRBV19 to TRBJ1-6, with 8 bases matching TRBD1. The germline gives CDR1 LNHDA, CDR2 SQIVND (reference sequence). V dropped 9 bases and J dropped 7; count of bases not matched to a gene: 5. This CDR3 spans 13 amino acids. This CDR3 is CASTGTGNSPLHF. CDR3 DNA: TGTGCCAGCACCGGGACAGGAAATTCACCCCTCCACTTT.

This rearrangement joins TRBV6-5 to TRBJ2-7, with 10 bases matching TRBD1. The CDR3 has 14 residues. V shed 11 bases and J 5 bases; nucleotides not matched to a gene: 12. Germline-derived CDR1 and CDR2 are MNHEY and SVGAGI. DNA of the CDR3: TGTGCCCCGACCGGGACAGGGGTTCCGCACGAGCAGTACTTC. This translates into CAPTGTGVPHEQYF.

The chain employs TRBV12-5 and TRBJ2-2; D may be TRBD2 (6 bases). The CDR3 contains 12 residues. Per germline, CDR1 LGHNT and CDR2 FRNRAP. V was shortened by 6 bases and J by 6 bases, with 8 bases between the two germline ends. CDR3 in DNA: TGTGCTAGTGGAAGGGAGGCCGGGGAGCTGTTTTTT. The encoded protein is CASGREAGELFF. Complete variable domain (other parts from reference TRBV12-5 and TRBJ2-2): DARVTQTPRHKVTEMGQEVTMRCQPILGHNTVFWYRQTMMQGLELLAYFRNRAPLDDSGMPKDRFSAEMPDATLATLKIQPSEPRDSAVYFCASGREAGELFFGEGSRLTVL.

This chain links TRBV12-5 with TRBJ1-1; D gene uncertain. From germline, CDR1 is LGHNT and CDR2 FRNRAP. V was trimmed by 6 bases and J by 7 bases, leaving 15 bases between them. The CDR3 is 13 amino acids. CDR3 amino acids: CASGSGFQYEAFF. The DNA for the CDR3 is TGTGCTAGTGGCAGCGGATTCCAGTATGAAGCTTTCTTT.

J is TRBJ1-1 and V is TRBV2; D is unresolved. V was pared by 7 bases and J by 1 base, with 13 bases between. The CDR3 has 14 residues. Germline V CDR1 and CDR2: SNHLY, FYNNEI. The CDR3 here is CASMEGSSNTEAFF. The CDR3 region has the DNA TGTGCCAGCATGGAGGGATCCTCGAACACTGAAGCTTTCTTT.

This chain joins TRBV2 and TRBJ1-1, with unresolved D. Trimming took off 7 bases at V and 4 bases at J, with 16 bases between the two ends. The CDR3 length is 14 residues. CDR1 is SNHLY, CDR2 FYNNEI, per germline. CDR3 nucleotides: TGTGCCAGCACAAAATCGAGTTTGAGCACTGAAGCTTTCTTT. Encoded protein: CASTKSSLSTEAFF.

The gene calls are TRBV7-8 and TRBJ2-7; D is possibly TRBD2 (5 bases). CDR3 size: 14 residues. V was shortened by 5 bases and J by 1 base, with 12 bases between the two germline ends. Germline V gives CDR1 SGHVS, CDR2 FQNEAQ. The CDR3: CASSPLEGSYEQYF. Written as DNA, the CDR3 is TGTGCCAGCAGCCCTCTTGAGGGTTCCTACGAGCAGTACTTC.

The chain has TRBV10-3 and TRBJ2-7; TRBD2 matches at 10 bases. This CDR3 has 15 residues. The V gene end was trimmed by 2 bases and the J gene end by 6 bases; junction bases not matched to a gene: 7. Germline loops: CDR1 ENHRY, CDR2 SYGVKD. CDR3 sequence: CAISEAASGRTEQYF. Here the CDR3 DNA reads TGTGCCATCAGTGAGGCGGCTAGCGGGAGAACCGAGCAGTACTTC.

The CDR3 DNA reads TGCGCCAGCAGCCAAGATAGGCTAGAGCTACGAGAACAGTACTTC. Translated: CASSQDRLELREQYF. The rearrangement links TRBV4-1 to TRBJ2-7, with D unclear. The V gene's germline CDR1 is MGHRA and CDR2 YSYEKL. V was trimmed by 0 bases and J by 10 bases, leaving 19 bases between them. The CDR3 runs 15 residues.

The V gene is TRBV4-1, the J gene TRBJ1-3; D is possibly TRBD1 (5 bases). The V end was cut by 1 base, the J end by 3 bases, with 13 bases between. The CDR3 extends over 16 amino acids. CDR1 MGHRA and CDR2 YSYEKL come from the germline V gene. The CDR3 sequence: CASSQVSQGFGNTIYF. CDR3 coding DNA: TGCGCCAGCAGCCAAGTGTCGCAGGGCTTTGGAAACACCATATATTTT.

V and J are TRBV7-9 and TRBJ1-2, with D hard to call. This CDR3 spans 12 amino acids. V was shortened by 5 bases and J by 6 bases, with 10 bases between the two germline ends. CDR1 is SEHNR, CDR2 FQNEAQ, per germline (reference sequence). The CDR3 DNA follows: TGTGCCAGCAGCAATCAGTACCATGGCTACACCTTC. As protein: CASSNQYHGYTF.

This clone has only a few counts. Other DNA sequences in the sample encode the same CDR3. The V gene is TRBV3-1 (or the pseudogene TRBV3-2), the J gene TRBJ1-6; tentative D call: TRBD1 (5 bases). This CDR3 spans 13 amino acids. Trimming removed 4 bases from V and 7 bases from J, with 8 bases in between. Germline V gene lookup returns CDR1 LGHDT and CDR2 YNNKEL (reference sequence). This CDR3 is CASSPHRNSPLHF. CDR3 bases: TGTGCCAGCAGCCCCCACAGGAATTCACCCCTCCACTTT.

The rearrangement links TRBV7-3 to TRBJ2-6; TRBD1 is a possible D gene (6 bases). The CDR3 extends over 17 amino acids. Germline V gives CDR1 SGHTA, CDR2 FQGTGA. V lost 5 bases to trimming and J lost 2 bases, with 16 bases between them. The CDR3: CASSPSFGGTGANVLTF. CDR3 nucleotides: TGTGCCAGCAGCCCCTCTTTTGGGGGCACTGGGGCCAACGTCCTGACTTTC. Supplemented by reference TRBV7-3 and TRBJ2-6, the full variable domain reads GAGVSQTPSNKVTEKGKYVELRCDPISGHTALYWYRQSLGQGPEFLIYFQGTGAADDSGLPNDRFFAVRPEGSVSTLKIQRTERGDSAVYLCASSPSFGGTGANVLTFGAGSRLTVL.

The V and J genes are TRBV10-1 and TRBJ2-1, with TRBD1 matching 8 bases. The length of the CDR3 is 14 residues. Germline assignment: CDR1 WNHNN and CDR2 SYGVQD (reference sequence). Losses at the gene ends were 3 bases for V and 7 bases for J; bases not matched to a gene: 5. The CDR3 region is CASSDQGAGNEQFF. CDR3 in DNA: TGCGCCAGCAGTGATCAGGGGGCAGGGAATGAGCAGTTCTTC.

This clone occurred once. The V and J genes are TRBV5-1 and TRBJ2-3; TRBD2 is a possible D gene (5 bases). Germline assignment: CDR1 SGHRS and CDR2 YFSETQ. V lost 3 bases and J 0 bases, leaving 11 bases between the germline ends. The CDR3 contains 15 residues. Here the CDR3 reads CASSYDSGSTDTQYF. The CDR3 DNA sequence: TGCGCCAGCAGCTACGACTCGGGAAGCACAGATACGCAGTATTTT. The full variable domain, rest sourced from reference TRBV5-1 and TRBJ2-3, is KAGVTQTPRYLIKTRGQQVTLSCSPISGHRSVSWYQQTPGQGLQFLFEYFSETQRNKGNFPGRFSGRQFSNSRSEMNVSTLELGDSALYLCASSYDSGSTDTQYFGPGTRLTVL.

Here the CDR3 reads CASSPVGSSYNSPLHF. Here the CDR3 DNA reads TGTGCCAGCTCACCTGTTGGGAGCTCCTATAATTCACCCCTCCACTTT. This chain uses TRBV18 with TRBJ1-6; D call uncertain. The V end was cut by 3 bases, the J end by 0 bases, with 9 bases between. Germline CDR1 and CDR2: KGHSH and LQKENI. The length of the CDR3 is 16 residues.